The rows below give T cell receptor beta chains drawn from one sample of a study of cytomegalovirus exposure and HLA in healthy donors. Some clones are missing from TCRdb's copy, which holds only in-frame ones; the method was immunoSEQ multiplex PCR. The repertoire has fewer than 200,000 clones, around four fifths of them found once; the top ten carry about 1.3%. What was sequenced was PBMCs. The receptors stem from a young man in good health and CMV-seronegative. The CDR3 runs from the conserved cysteine through the conserved F or W. The D gene is left open where the match is weak. Size tells how often a clone was seen (once, few, many) or the class of an expanded clone, and some rows leave it out.

size: -
D: TRBD2
V: TRBV18
J: TRBJ2-1
DNA: TGTGCCAGCTCACTGGAGTTTTGGACTAGCGGGAGTAATGAGCAGTTCTTC
CDR3: CASSLEFWTSGSNEQFF

size: -
D: TRBD2
V: TRBV7-6
J: TRBJ2-3
DNA: TGTGCCAGCAGCCCCGGGGGGGTCTCAGATACGCAGTATTTT
CDR3: CASSPGGVSDTQYF

size: -
D: TRBD2
V: TRBV7-3
J: TRBJ2-4
DNA: TGTGCCAGCAGCTTAAACCCCACCGGACTAGCGGGGGAGACTAACATTCAGTACTTC
CDR3: CASSLNPTGLAGETNIQYF

size: -
D: TRBD1
V: TRBV28
J: TRBJ2-7
DNA: TGTGCCAGCAGTTTAACAGGGGGCGTTCGCTACGAGCAGTACTTC
CDR3: CASSLTGGVRYEQYF

size: few
D: TRBD1
V: TRBV10-1
J: TRBJ2-7
DNA: TGCGCCAGCAGTGAGTCATTCCGACAGGGAAACGAGCAGTACTTC
CDR3: CASSESFRQGNEQYF

size: -
D: -
V: TRBV27
J: TRBJ2-5
DNA: TGTGCCAGCAGTTTTACGGGGGTGGAGACCCAGTACTTC
CDR3: CASSFTGVETQYF

size: -
D: TRBD2
V: TRBV14
J: TRBJ2-7
DNA: TGTGCCAGCAGCTCCGGGAGGTCAAACGAGCAGTACTTC
CDR3: CASSSGRSNEQYF

size: once
D: -
V: TRBV28
J: TRBJ2-1
DNA: TGTGCCAGCAGTTCGCTGTTAGCAGTCTACAATGAGCAGTTCTTC
CDR3: CASSSLLAVYNEQFF

size: -
D: TRBD2
V: TRBV27
J: TRBJ2-1
DNA: TGTGCCAGCAGTTTAAAGGGGAGGGGAAATGAGCAGTTCTTC
CDR3: CASSLKGRGNEQFF

size: -
D: -
V: TRBV7-9
J: TRBJ1-1
DNA: TGTGCCAGCAGCTTAGCGGCCCCGGGTCTTCAAGAAGCTTTCTTT
CDR3: CASSLAAPGLQEAFF

size: -
D: -
V: TRBV4-1
J: TRBJ1-2
DNA: TGCGCCAGCAGCCAAGAATACAGAGATTACTATGGCTACACCTTC
CDR3: CASSQEYRDYYGYTF

size: -
D: -
V: TRBV7-9
J: TRBJ1-1
DNA: TGTGCCAGCAGCTCTCGTCCCACTGAAGCTTTCTTT
CDR3: CASSSRPTEAFF

size: -
D: -
V: TRBV6-5
J: TRBJ1-4
DNA: TGTGCCAGCAGTTCGACGATGACAGCAACTAATGAAAAACTGTTTTTT
CDR3: CASSSTMTATNEKLFF

size: -
D: TRBD1
V: TRBV4-3
J: TRBJ2-2
DNA: TGCGCCAGCAGCCGGTTGGACAGGGGGGGCACCGGGGAGCTGTTTTTT
CDR3: CASSRLDRGGTGELFF

size: -
D: -
V: TRBV4-3
J: TRBJ2-3
DNA: TGCGCCAGCAGCCGAGACAACGGACAGTACACAGATACGCAGTATTTT
CDR3: CASSRDNGQYTDTQYF

size: -
D: -
V: TRBV4-1
J: TRBJ2-7
DNA: TGCGCCAGCAGCCGAGACCTTGCTACAGGTTTGGGATACGAGCAGTACTTC
CDR3: CASSRDLATGLGYEQYF

size: -
D: -
V: TRBV5-6
J: TRBJ2-7
DNA: TGTGCCAGCAGCAGGACACAGGGCCGCCTCTCCTACGAGCAGTACTTC
CDR3: CASSRTQGRLSYEQYF

size: once
D: -
V: TRBV5-6
J: TRBJ2-5
DNA: TGTGCCAGCAGCCGAAGACACCTAGAGACCCAGTACTTC
CDR3: CASSRRHLETQYF

size: few
D: TRBD2
V: TRBV11-2
J: TRBJ2-5
DNA: TGTGCCAGCAGCCCCAGACTAGCGGGGGGACAAGAGACCCAGTACTTC
CDR3: CASSPRLAGGQETQYF

size: -
D: -
V: TRBV4-3
J: TRBJ2-1
DNA: TGCGCCAGCAGCCAAGACCCGACAGACTACAATGAGCAGTTCTTC
CDR3: CASSQDPTDYNEQFF

size: -
D: TRBD2
V: TRBV6-1
J: TRBJ2-2
DNA: TGTGCCAGCAGTGAACCGGGACTAGCGGGAACCGGGGAGCTGTTTTTT
CDR3: CASSEPGLAGTGELFF

size: few
D: -
V: TRBV19
J: TRBJ2-2
DNA: TGTGCCAGTAGTATAGTACGAGCGACGAACACCGGGGAGCTGTTTTTT
CDR3: CASSIVRATNTGELFF

size: -
D: TRBD1
V: TRBV6-5
J: TRBJ2-7
DNA: TGTGCCAGCAGTTACTCTCGGGACAGGGTCTCCTACGAGCAGTACTTC
CDR3: CASSYSRDRVSYEQYF

size: once
D: TRBD2
V: TRBV6-6
J: TRBJ2-3
DNA: TGTGCCACCCGACTAGCGGGAGAAGGAGATACGCAGTATTTT
CDR3: CATRLAGEGDTQYF

size: few
D: -
V: TRBV18
J: TRBJ1-5
DNA: TGTGCCAGCTCACCGTCCGGGGGGGACAATCAGCCCCAGCATTTT
CDR3: CASSPSGGDNQPQHF

size: -
D: -
V: TRBV28
J: TRBJ2-5
DNA: TGTGCCAGCAGTGTAACGCCTGGGCCAGGGCGAATCCAAGAGACCCAGTACTTC
CDR3: CASSVTPGPGRIQETQYF

size: -
D: TRBD1
V: TRBV5-1
J: TRBJ2-7
DNA: TGCGCCAGCAGCTTGGGGGACAGGCTGGGAGAGCAGTACTTC
CDR3: CASSLGDRLGEQYF

size: few
D: -
V: TRBV5-4
J: TRBJ2-2
DNA: TGTGCCAGCAGCCGCTTCGGGTCCGGGGAGCTGTTTTTT
CDR3: CASSRFGSGELFF

size: -
D: -
V: TRBV7-9
J: TRBJ2-7
DNA: TGTGCCAGCAGCTTAAACTGGGGGGACGAGCAGTACTTC
CDR3: CASSLNWGDEQYF

size: -
D: TRBD1
V: TRBV7-9
J: TRBJ1-4
DNA: TGTGCCAGCAGCTTGACAGGGTACGAAAAACTGTTTTTT
CDR3: CASSLTGYEKLFF

size: -
D: TRBD2
V: TRBV28
J: TRBJ2-1
DNA: TGTGCCAGCAGTTTCGCAGGACTAGCGGATCCCTACAATGAGCAGTTCTTC
CDR3: CASSFAGLADPYNEQFF

size: -
D: TRBD2
V: TRBV7-3
J: TRBJ2-6
DNA: TGTGCCAGCAGCTTGCCGGCGGGGGGCCACTCTGGGGCCAACGTCCTGACTTTC
CDR3: CASSLPAGGHSGANVLTF

size: -
D: -
V: TRBV11-2
J: TRBJ2-5
DNA: TGTGCCAGCAGCCCGCAGGAGACCCAGTACTTC
CDR3: CASSPQETQYF

size: once
D: -
V: TRBV9
J: TRBJ1-6
DNA: TGTGCCAGCAGCGACAGGGCATCCGATTCACCCCTCCACTTT
CDR3: CASSDRASDSPLHF

size: -
D: TRBD1
V: TRBV6-1
J: TRBJ2-7
DNA: TGTGCCAGCAGTGAGAGGGACAGCATCGGCTACGAGCAGTACTTC
CDR3: CASSERDSIGYEQYF

size: -
D: -
V: TRBV6-4
J: TRBJ1-1
DNA: TGTGCCAGCAGTTCACAGGGAGCCACTGAAGCTTTCTTT
CDR3: CASSSQGATEAFF

size: -
D: -
V: TRBV27
J: TRBJ2-5
DNA: TGTGCCAGCAGTAGGGGGGAGACCCAGTACTTC
CDR3: CASSRGETQYF

size: -
D: -
V: TRBV6-1
J: TRBJ1-2
DNA: TGTGCCAGCAGTGAGATACTAGTCTATGGCTACACCTTC
CDR3: CASSEILVYGYTF

size: -
D: -
V: TRBV6-5
J: TRBJ2-5
DNA: TGTGCCAGCAGTTATATGCAACAGGGAAGGGAGACCCAGTACTTC
CDR3: CASSYMQQGRETQYF

size: few
D: TRBD2
V: TRBV4-1
J: TRBJ2-3
DNA: TGCGCCAGCAGCCACTCCGGAGCGGGAGGTGGGGATACGCAGTATTTT
CDR3: CASSHSGAGGGDTQYF

size: -
D: TRBD1
V: TRBV30
J: TRBJ1-1
DNA: TGTGCCTGGAGAGCCCACCCCCGGGACAGCCCGAACACTGAAGCTTTCTTT
CDR3: CAWRAHPRDSPNTEAFF

size: -
D: TRBD2
V: TRBV13
J: TRBJ2-1
DNA: TGTGCCAGCAGCTCGGCGGGAGGGCCTAGAGCTGAGCAGTTCTTC
CDR3: CASSSAGGPRAEQFF

size: -
D: -
V: TRBV4-1
J: TRBJ1-5
DNA: TGCGCCAGCAGCCAAGAAAGTACCGGACAAAATCAGCCCCAGCATTTT
CDR3: CASSQESTGQNQPQHF

size: -
D: -
V: TRBV28
J: TRBJ1-4
DNA: TGTGCCAGCAGTTTCTCGGACAGTTTGAGGGTTGGTGAAAAACTGTTTTTT
CDR3: CASSFSDSLRVGEKLFF

size: -
D: TRBD1
V: TRBV30
J: TRBJ1-2
DNA: TGTGCCTGGAGTTTAGACAGGGGGAACTATGGCTACACCTTC
CDR3: CAWSLDRGNYGYTF

size: -
D: -
V: TRBV7-6
J: TRBJ1-2
DNA: TGTGCCAGCAGCTTCCGGGGGATCTATGGCTACACCTTC
CDR3: CASSFRGIYGYTF

size: -
D: -
V: TRBV7-8
J: TRBJ2-1
DNA: TGTGCCAGCAGCGGGAGGTCCTACAATGAGCAGTTCTTC
CDR3: CASSGRSYNEQFF

size: -
D: -
V: TRBV15
J: TRBJ1-4
DNA: TGTGCCACCAGCAGAGACAGGACTAATGAAAAACTGTTTTTT
CDR3: CATSRDRTNEKLFF

size: -
D: TRBD2
V: TRBV11-2
J: TRBJ2-7
DNA: TGTGCCAGCACCGGGGGGGGCCTATCCTCTCTTGGCTACGAGCAGTACTTC
CDR3: CASTGGGLSSLGYEQYF